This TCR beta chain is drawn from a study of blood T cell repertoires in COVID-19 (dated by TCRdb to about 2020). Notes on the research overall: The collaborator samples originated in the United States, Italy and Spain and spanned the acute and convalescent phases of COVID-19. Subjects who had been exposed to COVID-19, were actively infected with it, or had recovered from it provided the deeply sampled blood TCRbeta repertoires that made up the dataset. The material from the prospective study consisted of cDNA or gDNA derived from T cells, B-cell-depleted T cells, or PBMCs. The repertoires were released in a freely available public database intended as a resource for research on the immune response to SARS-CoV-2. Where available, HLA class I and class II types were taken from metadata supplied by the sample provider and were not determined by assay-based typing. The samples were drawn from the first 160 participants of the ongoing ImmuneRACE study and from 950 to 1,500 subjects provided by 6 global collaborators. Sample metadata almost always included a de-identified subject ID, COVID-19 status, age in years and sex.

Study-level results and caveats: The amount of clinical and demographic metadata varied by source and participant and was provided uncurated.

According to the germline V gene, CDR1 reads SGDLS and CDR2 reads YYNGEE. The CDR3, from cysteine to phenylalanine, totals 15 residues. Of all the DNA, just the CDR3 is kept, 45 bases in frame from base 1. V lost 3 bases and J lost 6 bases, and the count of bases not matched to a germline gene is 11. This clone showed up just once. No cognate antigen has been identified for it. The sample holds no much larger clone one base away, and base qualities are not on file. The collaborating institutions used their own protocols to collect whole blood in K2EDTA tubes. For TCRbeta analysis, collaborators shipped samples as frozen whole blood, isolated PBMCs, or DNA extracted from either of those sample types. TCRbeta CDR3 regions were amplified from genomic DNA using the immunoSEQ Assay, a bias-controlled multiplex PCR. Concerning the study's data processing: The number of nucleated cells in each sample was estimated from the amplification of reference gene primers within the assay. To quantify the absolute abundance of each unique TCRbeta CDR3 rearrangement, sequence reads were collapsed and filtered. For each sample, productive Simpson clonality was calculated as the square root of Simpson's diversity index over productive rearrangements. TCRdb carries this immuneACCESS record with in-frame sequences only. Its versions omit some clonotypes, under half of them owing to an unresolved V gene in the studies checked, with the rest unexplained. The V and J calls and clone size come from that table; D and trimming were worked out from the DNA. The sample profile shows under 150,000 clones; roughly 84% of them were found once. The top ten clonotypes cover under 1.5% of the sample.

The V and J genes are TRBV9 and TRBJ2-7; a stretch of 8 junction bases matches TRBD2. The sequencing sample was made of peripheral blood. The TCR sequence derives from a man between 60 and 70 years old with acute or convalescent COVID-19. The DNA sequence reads TGTGCCAGCAGCGGAGGGAGCGGGAGTGTAGGCGAGCAGTACTTC. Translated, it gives CASSGGSGSVGEQYF.